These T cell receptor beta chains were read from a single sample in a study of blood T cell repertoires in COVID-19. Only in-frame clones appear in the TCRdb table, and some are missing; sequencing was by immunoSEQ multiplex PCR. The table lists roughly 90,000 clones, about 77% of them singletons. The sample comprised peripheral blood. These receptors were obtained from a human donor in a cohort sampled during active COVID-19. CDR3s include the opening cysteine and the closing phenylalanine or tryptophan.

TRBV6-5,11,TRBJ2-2,CASRAAGELFF
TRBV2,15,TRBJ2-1,CASSLRLAAYNEQFF
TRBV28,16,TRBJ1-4,CATFLGGASTNEKLFF
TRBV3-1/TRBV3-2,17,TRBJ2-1,CASSQGTGGRFKNEQFF
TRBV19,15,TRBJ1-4,CASTYSRRTNEKLFF
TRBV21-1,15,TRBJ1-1,CASSEEWRRDTEAFF
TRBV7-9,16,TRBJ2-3,CASLRTSGGVGDTQYF
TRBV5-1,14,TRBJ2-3,CASGQGGYTDTQYF
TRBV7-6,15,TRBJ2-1,CASSLVAGGRDEQFF
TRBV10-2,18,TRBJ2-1,CASTQIGLAGGSYNEQFF
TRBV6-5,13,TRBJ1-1,CATGDRVNTEAFF
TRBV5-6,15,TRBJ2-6,CASSPQGAGANVLTF
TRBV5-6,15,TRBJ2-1,CASSFGSSGRNEQFF
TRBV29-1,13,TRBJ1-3,CSVRRGGGNTIYF
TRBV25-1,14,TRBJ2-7,CASSLTGRTYEQYF
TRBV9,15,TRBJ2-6,CASSVSGTGANVLTF
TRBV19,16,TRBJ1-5,CASRGPGGGPNQPQHF
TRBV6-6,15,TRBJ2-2,CASSFADPVTGELFF
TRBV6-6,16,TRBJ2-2,CASSSGTGGRTGELFF
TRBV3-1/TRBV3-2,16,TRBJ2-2,CASSQLQGAGTGELFF
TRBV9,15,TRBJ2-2,CASSVGGGSTGELFF
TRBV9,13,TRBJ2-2,CASSSGNTGELFF
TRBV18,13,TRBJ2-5,CASSRQTQETQYF
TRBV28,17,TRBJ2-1,CASSSPGTRVAYNEQFF
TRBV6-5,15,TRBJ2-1,CASSYKAGTYNEQFF
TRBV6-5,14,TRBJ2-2,CASRRTDNTGELFF
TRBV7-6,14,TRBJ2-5,CASSRLAGDKTQYF
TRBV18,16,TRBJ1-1,CASSPPTGITNTEAFF
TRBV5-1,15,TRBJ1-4,CASSLEGRGNEKLFF
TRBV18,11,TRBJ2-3,CASSTEDTQYF
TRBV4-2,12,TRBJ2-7,CASSQVSYEQYF
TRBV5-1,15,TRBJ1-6,CASSPIGTANSPLHF
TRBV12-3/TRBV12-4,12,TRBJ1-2,CASSFGGAGYTF
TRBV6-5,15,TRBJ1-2,CASRPLQGLNYGYTF
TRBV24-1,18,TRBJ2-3,CATSDASGQETSTDTQYF
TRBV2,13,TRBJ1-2,CASSEAAAGGYTF
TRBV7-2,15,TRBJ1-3,CASSLGGYSGNTIYF
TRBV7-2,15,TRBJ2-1,CASSPSGATYNEQFF
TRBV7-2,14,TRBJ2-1,CASSSGDRYNEQFF
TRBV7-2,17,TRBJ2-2,CASSPFHRGGNTGELFF
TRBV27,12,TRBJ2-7,CASSLRQGEQYF
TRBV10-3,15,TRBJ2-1,CAISEGLAEYNEQFF
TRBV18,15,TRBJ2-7,CASSSKLTVSYEQYF
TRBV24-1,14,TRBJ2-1,CATAHRGGSNEQFF
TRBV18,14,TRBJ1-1,CASSPSRGTTEAFF
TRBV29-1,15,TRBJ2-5,CSVPGTADPQETQYF